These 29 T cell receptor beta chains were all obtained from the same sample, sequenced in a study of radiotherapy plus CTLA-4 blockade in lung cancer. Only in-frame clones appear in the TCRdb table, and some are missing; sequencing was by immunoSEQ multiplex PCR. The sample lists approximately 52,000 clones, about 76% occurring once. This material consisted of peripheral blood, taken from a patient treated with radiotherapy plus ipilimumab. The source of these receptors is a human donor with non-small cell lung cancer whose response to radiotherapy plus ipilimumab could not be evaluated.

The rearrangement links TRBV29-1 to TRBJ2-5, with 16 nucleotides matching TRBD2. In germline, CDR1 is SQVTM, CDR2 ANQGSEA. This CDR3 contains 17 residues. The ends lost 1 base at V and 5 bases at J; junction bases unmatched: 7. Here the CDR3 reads CSVEVGTSGGAEETQYF. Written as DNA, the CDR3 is TGCAGCGTTGAAGTAGGGACTAGCGGGGGGGCGGAGGAGACCCAGTACTTC.

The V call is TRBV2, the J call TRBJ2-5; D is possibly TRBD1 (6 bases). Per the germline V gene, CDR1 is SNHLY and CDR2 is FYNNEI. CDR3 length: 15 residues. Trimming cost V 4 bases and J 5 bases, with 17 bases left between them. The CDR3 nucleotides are TGTGCCAGCAGTGCCCAAGGGGGTCCGCGGGAGACCCAGTACTTC. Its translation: CASSAQGGPRETQYF. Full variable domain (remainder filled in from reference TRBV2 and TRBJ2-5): EPEVTQTPSHQVTQMGQEVILRCVPISNHLYFYWYRQILGQKVEFLVSFYNNEISEKSEIFDDQFSVERPDGSNFTLKIRSTKLEDSAMYFCASSAQGGPRETQYFGPGTRLLVL.

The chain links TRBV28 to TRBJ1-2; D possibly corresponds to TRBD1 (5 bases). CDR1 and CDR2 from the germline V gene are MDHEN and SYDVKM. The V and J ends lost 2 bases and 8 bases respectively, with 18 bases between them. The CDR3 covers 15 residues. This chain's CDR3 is CASSLHLKGLRGYTF. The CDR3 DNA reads TGTGCCAGCAGTTTACATCTCAAGGGGTTAAGGGGCTACACCTTC.

The DNA for the CDR3 is TGTGCCAGTAGTCTCGGGGGGAACAGCAATCAGCCCCAGCATTTT. Translating it yields CASSLGGNSNQPQHF. The rearrangement uses TRBV19 and TRBJ1-5; maybe TRBD1 (5 bases). The CDR3 runs to 15 residues. The germline gives CDR1 LNHDA, CDR2 SQIVND (reference sequence). V was cut by 5 bases and J by 1 base, with 12 bases left in between.

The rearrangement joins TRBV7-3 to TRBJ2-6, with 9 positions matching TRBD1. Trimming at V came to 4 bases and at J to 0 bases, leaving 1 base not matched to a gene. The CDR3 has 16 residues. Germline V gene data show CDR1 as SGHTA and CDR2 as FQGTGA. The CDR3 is CASSSTGGSGANVLTF. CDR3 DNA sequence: TGTGCCAGCAGCTCGACAGGGGGCTCTGGGGCCAACGTCCTGACTTTC.

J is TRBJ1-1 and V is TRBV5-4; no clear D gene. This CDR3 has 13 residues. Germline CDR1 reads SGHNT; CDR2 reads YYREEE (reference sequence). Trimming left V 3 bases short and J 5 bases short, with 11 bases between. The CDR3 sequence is CASSSFMATEAFF. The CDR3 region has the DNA TGTGCCAGCAGCTCCTTTATGGCAACTGAAGCTTTCTTT.

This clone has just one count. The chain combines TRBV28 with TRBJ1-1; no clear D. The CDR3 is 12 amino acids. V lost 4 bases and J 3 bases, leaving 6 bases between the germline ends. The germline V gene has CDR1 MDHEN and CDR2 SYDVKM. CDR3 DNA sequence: TGTGCCAGCAGTTCGATAGACACTGAAGCTTTCTTT. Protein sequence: CASSSIDTEAFF.

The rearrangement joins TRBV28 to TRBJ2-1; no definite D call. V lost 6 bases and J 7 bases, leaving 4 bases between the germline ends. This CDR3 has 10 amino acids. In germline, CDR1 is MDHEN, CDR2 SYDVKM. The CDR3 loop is CASSRNEQFF. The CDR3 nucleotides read TGTGCCAGCAGCAGGAATGAGCAGTTCTTC.

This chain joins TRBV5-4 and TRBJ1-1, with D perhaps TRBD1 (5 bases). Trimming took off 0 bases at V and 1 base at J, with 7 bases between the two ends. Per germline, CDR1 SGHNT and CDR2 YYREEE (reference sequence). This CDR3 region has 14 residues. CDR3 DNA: TGTGCCAGCAGCTTGGCAAGGGGGAACACTGAAGCTTTCTTT. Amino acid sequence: CASSLARGNTEAFF.

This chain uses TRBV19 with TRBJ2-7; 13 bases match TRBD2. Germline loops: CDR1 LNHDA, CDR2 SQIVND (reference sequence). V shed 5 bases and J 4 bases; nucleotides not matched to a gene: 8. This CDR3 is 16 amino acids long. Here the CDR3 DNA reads TGTGCCAGTAGTGCCAGGACTAGCGGGAGATCATACGAGCAGTACTTC. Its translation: CASSARTSGRSYEQYF.

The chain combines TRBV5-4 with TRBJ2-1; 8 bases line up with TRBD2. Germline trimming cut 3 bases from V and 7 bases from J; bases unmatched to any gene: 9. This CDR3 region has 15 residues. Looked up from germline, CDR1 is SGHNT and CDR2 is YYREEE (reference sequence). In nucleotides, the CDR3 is TGTGCCAGCAGCTCCTTAGCGGGAAATGCTAATGAGCAGTTCTTC. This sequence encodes CASSSLAGNANEQFF. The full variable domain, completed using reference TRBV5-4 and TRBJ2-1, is ETGVTQSPTHLIKTRGQQVTLRCSSQSGHNTVSWYQQALGQGPQFIFQYYREEENGRGNFPPRFSGLQFPNYSSELNVNALELDDSALYLCASSSLAGNANEQFFGPGTRLTVL.

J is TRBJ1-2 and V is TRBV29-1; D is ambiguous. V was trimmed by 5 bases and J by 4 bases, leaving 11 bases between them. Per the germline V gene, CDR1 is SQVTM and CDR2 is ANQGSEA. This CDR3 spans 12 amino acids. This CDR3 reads CSVSRGSYGYTF. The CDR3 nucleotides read TGCAGCGTTTCAAGAGGGTCCTATGGCTACACCTTC.

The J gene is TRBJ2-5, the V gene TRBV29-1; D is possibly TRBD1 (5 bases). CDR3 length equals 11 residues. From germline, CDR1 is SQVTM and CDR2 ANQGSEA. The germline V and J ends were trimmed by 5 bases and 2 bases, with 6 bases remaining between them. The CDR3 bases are TGCAGCGTTTGGACACAAGAGACCCAGTACTTC. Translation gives CSVWTQETQYF. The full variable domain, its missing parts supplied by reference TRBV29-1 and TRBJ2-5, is SAVISQKPSRDICQRGTSLTIQCQVDSQVTMMFWYRQQPGQSLTLIATANQGSEATYESGFVIDKFPISRPNLTFSTLTVSNMSPEDSSIYLCSVWTQETQYFGPGTRLLVL.

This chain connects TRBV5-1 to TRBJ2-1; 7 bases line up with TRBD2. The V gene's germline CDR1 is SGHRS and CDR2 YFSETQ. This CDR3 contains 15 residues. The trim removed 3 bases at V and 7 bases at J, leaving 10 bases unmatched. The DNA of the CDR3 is TGCGCCAGCAGCTCCCGGGTGGGAGGGCCAAATGAGCAGTTCTTC. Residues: CASSSRVGGPNEQFF.

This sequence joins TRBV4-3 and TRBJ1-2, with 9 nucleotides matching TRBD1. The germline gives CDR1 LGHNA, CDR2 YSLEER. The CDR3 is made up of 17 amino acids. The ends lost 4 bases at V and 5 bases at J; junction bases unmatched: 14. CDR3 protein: CASSLTGQGPPPYGYTF. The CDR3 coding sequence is TGCGCCAGCAGCCTAACGGGACAGGGCCCTCCTCCATATGGCTACACCTTC.

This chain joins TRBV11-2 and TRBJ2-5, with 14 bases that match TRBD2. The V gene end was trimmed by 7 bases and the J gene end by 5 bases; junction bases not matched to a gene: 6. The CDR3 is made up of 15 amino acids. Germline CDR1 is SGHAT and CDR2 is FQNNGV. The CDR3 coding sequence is TGTGCCAGCATGACTAGCGGGGGGGCAGGGGAGACCCAGTACTTC. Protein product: CASMTSGGAGETQYF.

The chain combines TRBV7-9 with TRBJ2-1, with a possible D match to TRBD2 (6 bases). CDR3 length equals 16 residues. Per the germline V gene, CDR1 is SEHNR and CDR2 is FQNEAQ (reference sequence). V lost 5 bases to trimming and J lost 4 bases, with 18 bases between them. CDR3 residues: CASSAPLAAKYNEQFF. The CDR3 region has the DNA TGTGCCAGCAGCGCCCCCTTAGCGGCCAAATACAATGAGCAGTTCTTC.

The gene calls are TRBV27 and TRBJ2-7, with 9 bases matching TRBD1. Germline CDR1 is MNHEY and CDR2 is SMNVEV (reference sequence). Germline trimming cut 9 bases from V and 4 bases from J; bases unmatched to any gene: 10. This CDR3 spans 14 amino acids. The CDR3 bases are TGTGCCAGTCGTGGGACAGGGATTCTTTACGAGCAGTACTTC. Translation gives CASRGTGILYEQYF.

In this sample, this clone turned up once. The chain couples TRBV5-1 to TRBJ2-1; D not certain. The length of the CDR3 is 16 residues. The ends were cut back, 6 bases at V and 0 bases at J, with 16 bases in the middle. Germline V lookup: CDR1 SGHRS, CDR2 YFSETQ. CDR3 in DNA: TGCGCCAGCATCCCCGGCGGTATCAGCTCCTACAATGAGCAGTTCTTC. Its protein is CASIPGGISSYNEQFF.

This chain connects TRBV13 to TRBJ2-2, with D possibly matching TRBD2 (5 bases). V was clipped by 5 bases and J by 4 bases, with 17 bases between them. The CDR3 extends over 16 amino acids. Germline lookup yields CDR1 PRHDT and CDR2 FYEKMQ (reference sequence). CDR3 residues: CASSAGPRAGTGELFF. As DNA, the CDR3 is TGTGCCAGCAGCGCCGGGCCTAGGGCGGGCACCGGGGAGCTGTTTTTT.

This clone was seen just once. The CDR3 DNA reads TGTGCCAGCTCACCACCGGGACTCTCGGAGACCCAGTACTTC. Encoded protein: CASSPPGLSETQYF. The gene calls are TRBV18 and TRBJ2-5; D is possibly TRBD2 (6 bases). The germline V gene has CDR1 KGHSH and CDR2 LQKENI. The CDR3 totals 14 residues. Trimming stripped 0 bases from V and 5 bases from J, with 10 bases between.

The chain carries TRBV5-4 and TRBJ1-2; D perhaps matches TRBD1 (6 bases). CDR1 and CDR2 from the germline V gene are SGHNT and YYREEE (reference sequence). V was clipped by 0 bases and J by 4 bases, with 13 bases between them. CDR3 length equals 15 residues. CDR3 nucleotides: TGTGCCAGCAGCTTGGGGGGGCAGGGATTCTATGGCTACACCTTC. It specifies CASSLGGQGFYGYTF. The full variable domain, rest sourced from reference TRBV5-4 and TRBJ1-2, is ETGVTQSPTHLIKTRGQQVTLRCSSQSGHNTVSWYQQALGQGPQFIFQYYREEENGRGNFPPRFSGLQFPNYSSELNVNALELDDSALYLCASSLGGQGFYGYTFGSGTRLTVV.

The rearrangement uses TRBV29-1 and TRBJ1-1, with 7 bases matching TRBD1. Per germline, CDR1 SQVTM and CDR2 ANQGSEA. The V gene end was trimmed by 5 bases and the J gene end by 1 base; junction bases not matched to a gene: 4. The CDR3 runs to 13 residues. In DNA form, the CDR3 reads TGCAGCGTTCCGGGACAGAAGAACACTGAAGCTTTCTTT. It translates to CSVPGQKNTEAFF.

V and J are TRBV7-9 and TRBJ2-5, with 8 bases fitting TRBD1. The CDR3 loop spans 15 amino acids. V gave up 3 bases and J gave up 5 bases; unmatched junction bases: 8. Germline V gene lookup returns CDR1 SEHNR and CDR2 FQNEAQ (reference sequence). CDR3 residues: CASSFTQGAGETQYF. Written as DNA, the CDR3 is TGTGCCAGCAGCTTTACCCAGGGGGCTGGGGAGACCCAGTACTTC.

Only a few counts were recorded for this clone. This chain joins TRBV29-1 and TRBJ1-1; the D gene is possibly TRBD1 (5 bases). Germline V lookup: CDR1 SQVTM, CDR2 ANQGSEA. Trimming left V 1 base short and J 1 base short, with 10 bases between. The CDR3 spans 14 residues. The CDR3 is CSVEVRGTNTEAFF. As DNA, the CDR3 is TGCAGCGTTGAAGTAAGGGGAACGAACACTGAAGCTTTCTTT.

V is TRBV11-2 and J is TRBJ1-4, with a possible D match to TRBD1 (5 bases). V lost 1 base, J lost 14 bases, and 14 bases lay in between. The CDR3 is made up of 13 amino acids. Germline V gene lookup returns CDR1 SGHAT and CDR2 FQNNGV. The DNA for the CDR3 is TGTGCCAGCAGCTTAGTCGGGGGGGTGTCGCTGTTTTTT. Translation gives CASSLVGGVSLFF.

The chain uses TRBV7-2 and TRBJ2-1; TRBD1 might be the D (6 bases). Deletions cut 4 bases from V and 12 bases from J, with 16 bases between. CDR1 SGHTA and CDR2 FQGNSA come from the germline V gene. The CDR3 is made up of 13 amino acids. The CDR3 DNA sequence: TGTGCCAGCAGCTCTAACAGGGATCAGGTGCAGTTCTTC. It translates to CASSSNRDQVQFF.

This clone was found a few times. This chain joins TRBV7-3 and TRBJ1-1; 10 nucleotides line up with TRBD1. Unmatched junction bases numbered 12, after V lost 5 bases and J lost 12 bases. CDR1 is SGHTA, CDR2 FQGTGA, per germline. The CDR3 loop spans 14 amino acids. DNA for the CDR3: TGTGCCAGCAGCCCCGTTCCGGGACAGGGGAGAACTTTCTTT. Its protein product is CASSPVPGQGRTFF.

CDR3 region: CASSLTRNYGYTF. The CDR3 DNA is TGTGCCAGCAGTTTAACACGAAACTATGGCTACACCTTC. The genes are TRBV6-5 and TRBJ1-2, with no clear D. V lost 4 bases and J 2 bases, leaving 8 bases between the germline ends. Germline CDR1 and CDR2: MNHEY and SVGAGI. CDR3 length: 13 residues.